These 15 T cell receptor beta chains originate from one sample sequenced in a study of post-analysis software for immune sequencing data. Overall study results and limits: There were roughly five TRBV segments more frequent in patients than controls, and TRBV5-6, TRBV5-1 and TRBV20-1 were among them.

Unique molecular identifiers featured in each of the TCR beta cDNA libraries. TCRdb redid the calling of the PCR reads with MiXCR, one entry per CDR3 protein. The sample includes around 190,000 distinct CDR3 sequences, around 30% seen only once; the top ten take around 3.7%. No antigen has been assigned to these receptors. Sequenced material: blood. The receptors come from a girl aged 2-17 years with multiple sclerosis.

The rearrangement links TRBV5-1 to TRBJ1-2, with 7 bases aligning to TRBD1. The V and J ends lost 1 base and 8 bases, in that order; junction bases with no gene match: 5. The length of the CDR3 is 13 residues. From germline, CDR1 is SGHRS and CDR2 YFSETQ. This CDR3 reads CASSLTTGDGYTF. As DNA, the CDR3 is TGCGCCAGCAGCTTGACCACAGGGGACGGCTACACCTTC.

Comment on this clonotype: Being one base from a much bigger clone, this may be a read error. The conserved closing phenylalanine or tryptophan is absent in this CDR3, likely reflecting a read error. The chain has TRBV12-5 and TRBJ2-5, with D tentatively TRBD1 or TRBD2 (5 bases each). CDR1 and CDR2 from the germline V gene are LGHNT and FRNRAP. The CDR3 covers 15 residues. Trimming cost V 1 base and J 5 bases, with 14 bases left between them. The DNA of the CDR3 is TGTGCTAGTGGTTTGGCCGGGACCCGGTGGGAGACCCAGTACGTC. Amino acid sequence: CASGLAGTRWETQYV.

The CDR3 DNA sequence: TGTGCCTGGAGTCCCGGTCTGGGGGCCAACGTCCTGACTTTC. Its translation is CAWSPGLGANVLTF. The chain joins TRBV30 to TRBJ2-6; no clear D. The CDR3 is 14 amino acids. Germline V gene sequence: CDR1 GTSNPN, CDR2 SVGIG (reference sequence). The V end was cut by 2 bases, the J end by 4 bases, with 9 bases between.

This clonotype was seen many times. The rearrangement links TRBV5-1 to TRBJ2-3; maybe TRBD1 (5 bases). Trimming removed 2 bases at V and 5 bases at J, with 9 bases between. This CDR3 has 13 amino acids. The germline V gene encodes CDR1 SGHRS and CDR2 YFSETQ. The CDR3, as DNA: TGCGCCAGCAGCTTTAGACAGATAGATACGCAGTATTTT. Its protein is CASSFRQIDTQYF.

This clonotype was recorded many times. The V call is TRBV6-5, the J call TRBJ2-1; no clear D gene. The CDR3 contains 16 residues. The V and J ends lost 0 bases and 7 bases respectively, with 16 bases between them. The V gene's germline CDR1 is MNHEY and CDR2 SVGAGI. In nucleotides, the CDR3 is TGTGCCAGCAGTTACTCGATCGCCGTACTGGGGAATGAGCAGTTCTTC. The encoded protein is CASSYSIAVLGNEQFF.

This clonotype was found many times. This chain uses TRBV7-9 with TRBJ2-1, with D perhaps assigned TRBD1 or TRBD2 (5 bases each). V was clipped by 5 bases and J by 7 bases, with 15 bases between them. CDR3 length: 14 amino acids. The germline CDR1 and CDR2 sequences are SEHNR and FQNEAQ (reference sequence). The CDR3 reads CASSPRDEGNEQFF. The CDR3 DNA follows: TGTGCCAGCAGCCCCCGGGACGAGGGGAATGAGCAGTTCTTC.

This clonotype was seen more than once but under ten times. The gene calls are TRBV3-1 and TRBJ2-1; 8 bases are shared with TRBD1. The trim removed 4 bases at V and 2 bases at J, leaving 7 bases unmatched. The germline gives CDR1 LGHDT, CDR2 YNNKEL (reference sequence). The CDR3 length is 16 residues. The CDR3, as DNA: TGTGCCAGCAGCCCCTCGTCAGGGGGCCCCTACAATGAGCAGTTCTTC. Translating it yields CASSPSSGGPYNEQFF.

With respect to this clonotype: A much larger clone lies one base from this, so it may be a read error. The chain combines TRBV29-1 with TRBJ1-4, with 7 positions matching TRBD1. CDR1 is SQVTM, CDR2 ANQGSEA, per germline. This CDR3 has 14 residues. CDR3 DNA sequence: TGCCGCGTTGCCCAGGGGGAGGAATCTGTGGGGCTGTTTTTT. Residues: CRVAQGEESVGLFF. Variable domain in full (rest from reference TRBV29-1 and TRBJ1-4): SAVISQKPSRDICQRGTSLTIQCQVDSQVTMMFWYRQQPGQSLTLIATANQGSEATYESGFVIDKFPISRPNLTFSTLTVSNMSPEDSSIYLCRVAQGEESVGLFFGSGTQLSVL.

This clonotype has just a few counts. The chain links TRBV28 to TRBJ1-2, with a tentative D call TRBD1 (5 bases). Germline V gene lookup returns CDR1 MDHEN and CDR2 SYDVKM. This CDR3 is built from 14 residues. Trimming left V 6 bases short and J 10 bases short, with 21 bases between. CDR3 amino acids: CASRTAGTAGDYTF. The CDR3 coding sequence is TGTGCCAGCAGAACGGCCGGGACGGCCGGCGACTACACCTTC.

This clonotype has only a few counts. The rearrangement uses TRBV2 and TRBJ1-2; 8 nucleotides agree with TRBD1. The CDR3 is 15 residues long. Germline V gives CDR1 SNHLY, CDR2 FYNNEI. The ends lost 6 bases at V and 0 bases at J; junction bases unmatched: 6. CDR3 protein: CASSILTGANYGYTF. The CDR3 DNA reads as TGTGCCAGCAGCATTTTGACAGGGGCTAACTATGGCTACACCTTC.

This clonotype was recorded at least ten times. The chain uses TRBV10-2 and TRBJ2-7; no definite D call. The CDR3 totals 15 residues. Per germline, CDR1 WSHSY and CDR2 SAAADI. V lost 2 bases, J lost 2 bases, and 13 bases lay in between. The CDR3 spells CASSEDQEKTYEQYF. The CDR3 DNA reads TGCGCCAGCAGTGAGGATCAGGAAAAGACCTACGAGCAGTACTTC.

The chain uses TRBV7-9 and TRBJ1-2; D gene ambiguous. Trimming took 1 base from V and 5 from J, leaving 14 bases between them. The CDR3 totals 15 residues. Germline V gene lookup returns CDR1 SEHNR and CDR2 FQNEAQ (reference sequence). As DNA, the CDR3 is TGTGCCAGCAGCTTAGGTGGTCCAAGACTGTATGGCTACACCTTC. This encodes CASSLGGPRLYGYTF.

This clonotype was detected a few times. The chain combines TRBV28 with TRBJ1-1; tentatively, D is TRBD1 (5 bases). Germline assignment: CDR1 MDHEN and CDR2 SYDVKM. Trimming shortened V by 11 bases and J by 3 bases, and 13 bases separated the two germline ends. CDR3 length: 12 amino acids. CDR3 region: CAGGVRDTEAFF. In nucleotides, the CDR3 is TGTGCCGGGGGGGTAAGGGACACTGAAGCTTTCTTT. Filled out from reference TRBV28 and TRBJ1-1, the complete variable domain reads DVKVTQSSRYLVKRTGEKVFLECVQDMDHENMFWYRQDPGLGLRLIYFSYDVKMKEKGDIPEGYSVSREKKERFSLILESASTNQTSMYLCAGGVRDTEAFFGQGTRLTVV.

Comments on this clonotype: This may arise from a read error, as a much more abundant clone is one base away. The chain is built from TRBV25-1 and TRBJ2-4, with TRBD1 identical over 10 bases. This CDR3 is built from 15 residues. The V gene's germline CDR1 is MGHDK and CDR2 SYGVNS. V trimming: 5 bases; J trimming: 13 bases; junction bases outside the gene matches: 14. The CDR3 DNA reads as TGTGCCAGCAGTAATACCGGGACAGGGGTGAAGGAGCAGTACTTC. It translates to CASSNTGTGVKEQYF.

This clonotype was seen many times. This chain connects TRBV5-1 to TRBJ2-7; D gene uncertain. CDR3 size: 14 residues. Germline V gives CDR1 SGHRS, CDR2 YFSETQ. Trimming shortened V by 5 bases and J by 2 bases, and 14 bases separated the two germline ends. CDR3 amino acids: CASRGLGETYEQYF. Written as DNA, the CDR3 is TGCGCCAGCAGGGGCCTTGGAGAGACCTACGAGCAGTACTTC.